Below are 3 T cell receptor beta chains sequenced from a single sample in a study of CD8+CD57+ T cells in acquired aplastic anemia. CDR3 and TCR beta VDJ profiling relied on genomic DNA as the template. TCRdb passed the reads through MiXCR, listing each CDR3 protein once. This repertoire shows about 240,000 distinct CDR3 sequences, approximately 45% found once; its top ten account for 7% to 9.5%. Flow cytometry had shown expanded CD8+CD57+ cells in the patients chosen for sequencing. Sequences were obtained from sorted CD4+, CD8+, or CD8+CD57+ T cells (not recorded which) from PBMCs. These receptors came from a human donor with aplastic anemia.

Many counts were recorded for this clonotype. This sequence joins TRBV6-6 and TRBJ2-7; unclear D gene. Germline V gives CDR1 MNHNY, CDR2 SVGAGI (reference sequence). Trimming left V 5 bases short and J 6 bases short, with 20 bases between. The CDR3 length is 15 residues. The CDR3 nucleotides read TGTGCCAGCAGTGGCTCCCGGAGAACTACGATCGAGCAGTACTTC. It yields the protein CASSGSRRTTIEQYF.

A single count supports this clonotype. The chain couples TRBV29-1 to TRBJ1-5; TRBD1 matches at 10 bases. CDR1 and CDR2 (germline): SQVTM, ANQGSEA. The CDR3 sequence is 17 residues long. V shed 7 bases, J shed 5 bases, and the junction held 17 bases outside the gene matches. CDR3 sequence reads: CSGSSGTGAFPDQPQHF. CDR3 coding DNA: TGCAGCGGTTCCTCCGGGACAGGGGCTTTTCCTGATCAGCCCCAGCATTTT. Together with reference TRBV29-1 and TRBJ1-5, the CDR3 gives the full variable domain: SAVISQKPSRDICQRGTSLTIQCQVDSQVTMMFWYRQQPGQSLTLIATANQGSEATYESGFVIDKFPISRPNLTFSTLTVSNMSPEDSSIYLCSGSSGTGAFPDQPQHFGDGTRLSIL.

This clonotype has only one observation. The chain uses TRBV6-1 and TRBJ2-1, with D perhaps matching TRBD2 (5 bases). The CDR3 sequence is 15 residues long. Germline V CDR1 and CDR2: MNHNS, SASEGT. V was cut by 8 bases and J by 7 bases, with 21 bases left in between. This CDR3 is CASFSPGKDYNEQFF. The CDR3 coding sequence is TGTGCCAGCTTTTCGCCGGGAAAGGATTATAATGAGCAGTTCTTC.